One and the same sample provided the 7 T cell receptor beta chains below, sequenced in a study of blood T cell repertoires in COVID-19. Assay used: immunoSEQ multiplex PCR; TCRdb lists only in-frame clones, some missing. Seen here are a few hundred thousand clones, over 75% observed once, and the top ten hold 2% to 2.5%. The specimen was peripheral blood. The source of these receptors is a woman between 45 and 65 years old with acute or convalescent COVID-19.

V gene TRBV15 combines with J gene TRBJ1-1; no firm D call. The germline CDR1 and CDR2 sequences are LNHNV and YYDKDF (reference sequence). The ends were cut back, 0 bases at V and 6 bases at J, with 5 bases in the middle. The CDR3 totals 12 residues. CDR3 sequence reads: CATSRDISEAFF. As DNA, the CDR3 is TGTGCCACCAGCAGAGATATTTCTGAAGCTTTCTTT.

The chain links TRBV4-1 to TRBJ1-1; 7 bases map to TRBD1. Germline-derived CDR1 and CDR2 are MGHRA and YSYEKL. The V gene end was trimmed by 1 base and the J gene end by 2 bases; junction bases not matched to a gene: 10. This CDR3 is 17 amino acids long. CDR3 protein: CASSQVWQGVGNTEAFF. CDR3 nucleotide sequence: TGCGCCAGCAGCCAAGTCTGGCAGGGGGTGGGAAACACTGAAGCTTTCTTT.

This clone has more than one count but fewer than ten. The V call is TRBV7-2, the J call TRBJ2-7; TRBD2 matches 7 bases. This CDR3 is 14 amino acids long. Germline V lookup: CDR1 SGHTA, CDR2 FQGNSA. V gave up 5 bases and J gave up 6 bases; unmatched junction bases: 10. This CDR3 is CASSPSLTSREQYF. The CDR3, as DNA: TGTGCCAGCAGCCCCTCCCTGACTAGCCGCGAGCAGTACTTC.

The chain has TRBV5-1 and TRBJ1-2, with 7 bases identical to TRBD1. The junction had 8 bases not matched to a gene; V was cut back by 4 bases and J by 5 bases. The length of the CDR3 is 14 residues. Germline CDR1 SGHRS, CDR2 YFSETQ. As DNA, the CDR3 is TGCGCCAGCAGCCTTACAGGGGATAGTTATGGCTACACCTTC. This encodes CASSLTGDSYGYTF.

In DNA form, the CDR3 reads TGCGCCAGCAGCGGCAGGGCTGTCTCTGAAGCTTTCTTT. It encodes CASSGRAVSEAFF. The genes are TRBV4-1 and TRBJ1-1; D is perhaps TRBD1 (5 bases). The ends were cut back, 5 bases at V and 6 bases at J, with 13 bases in the middle. Germline values: CDR1 MGHRA, CDR2 YSYEKL. The length of the CDR3 is 13 residues.

V and J are TRBV7-8 and TRBJ2-1; 9 bases line up with TRBD2. V shed 2 bases, J shed 5 bases, and the junction held 4 bases outside the gene matches. The CDR3 is made up of 15 amino acids. The germline V gene encodes CDR1 SGHVS and CDR2 FQNEAQ. The DNA of the CDR3 is TGTGCCAGCAGCTTATTTGGACTAGCGAACAATGAGCAGTTCTTC. Translated, it gives CASSLFGLANNEQFF.

The chain links TRBV7-9 to TRBJ2-1; D possibly corresponds to TRBD2 (6 bases). CDR1 is SEHNR, CDR2 FQNEAQ, per germline (reference sequence). Trimming took off 6 bases at V and 6 bases at J, with 12 bases between the two ends. The CDR3 runs 13 residues. In DNA form, the CDR3 reads TGTGCCAGCAGTCTCGGACTACTCAATGAGCAGTTCTTC. It is translated as CASSLGLLNEQFF. Together with reference TRBV7-9 and TRBJ2-1, the CDR3 gives the full variable domain: DTGVSQNPRHKITKRGQNVTFRCDPISEHNRLYWYRQTLGQGPEFLTYFQNEAQLEKSRLLSDRFSAERPKGSFSTLEIQRTEQGDSAMYLCASSLGLLNEQFFGPGTRLTVL.